The clone carrying this T cell receptor (beta chain) was seen a handful of times. Its specificity is not known. This CDR3 is built from 14 residues. V was pared by 4 bases and J by 4 bases, with 11 bases between. Germline CDR1 and CDR2: LNHNV and YYDKDF (reference sequence). This sample is drawn from a study of cytomegalovirus exposure and HLA in healthy donors. The wider study: Of all 400 or so donors who were genotyped, under 90% belonged to the Caucasian-associated ancestry cluster.

This PCR relied on a set of 60 Vbeta primers and 13 Jbeta primers. Sequencing was performed with immunoSEQ multiplex PCR; in TCRdb, only in-frame clones are kept and a portion is missing. The table lists about 170,000 clones, about four fifths of them singletons. Study results and caveats: Through in vitro validation, a few CMV-associated chains were shown to be specific for CMV antigens. Across donors, presence/absence analyses took sequencing depth to be roughly uniform. In a later analysis, TCR beta V- and J-gene trimming was associated with a missense DCLRE1C variant.

The V and J genes are TRBV15 and TRBJ1-3; D gene uncertain. The origin of this receptor is a man aged 25 to 40 in good health and CMV-seropositive. Input material: PBMCs. This CDR3 reads CATSIPVAGNTIYF. CDR3 bases: TGTGCCACCAGCATACCTGTTGCGGGAAACACCATATATTTT.